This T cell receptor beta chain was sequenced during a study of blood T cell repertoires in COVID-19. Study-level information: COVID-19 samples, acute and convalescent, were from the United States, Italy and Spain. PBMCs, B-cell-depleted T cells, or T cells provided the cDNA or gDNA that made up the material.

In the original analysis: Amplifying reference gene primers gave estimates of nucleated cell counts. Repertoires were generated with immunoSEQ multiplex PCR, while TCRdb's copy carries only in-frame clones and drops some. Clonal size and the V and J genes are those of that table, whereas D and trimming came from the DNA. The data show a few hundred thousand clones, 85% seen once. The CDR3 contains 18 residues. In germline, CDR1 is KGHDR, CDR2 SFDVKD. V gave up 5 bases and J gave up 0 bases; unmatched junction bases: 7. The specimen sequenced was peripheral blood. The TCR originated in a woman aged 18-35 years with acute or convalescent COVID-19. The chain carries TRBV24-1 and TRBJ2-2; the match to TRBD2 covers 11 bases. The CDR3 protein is CATSAPPSGGPNTGELFF. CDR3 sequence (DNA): TGTGCCACCAGTGCTCCTCCTAGCGGGGGGCCGAACACCGGGGAGCTGTTTTTT.